Listed below are T cell receptor beta chains from one sample, sequenced in a study of cytomegalovirus exposure and HLA in healthy donors. Profiled with immunoSEQ multiplex PCR; TCRdb holds only in-frame clones, not every one. The table lists 95,000 to 100,000 clones, 75% to 90% of them singletons. The specimen sequenced was PBMCs. These receptors were obtained from a man aged 30 to 45 in good health and CMV-seronegative. Both conserved end residues are part of each CDR3. Each record gives: V gene, D gene, J gene, clone size, CDR3 protein, CDR3 DNA. D genes are given only for firm matches. Not every row has a clone size; where given, it reads once, few, many or a size class.

TRBV5-1	-	TRBJ1-5	-	CASSPQGAGNQPQHF	TGCGCCAGCAGCCCGCAGGGTGCCGGGAATCAGCCCCAGCATTTT
TRBV28	TRBD1	TRBJ2-3	-	CATQLQGAADTQYF	TGTGCCACCCAGTTACAGGGGGCAGCAGATACGCAGTATTTT
TRBV7-9	-	TRBJ2-4	once	CASSPRGQDIQYF	TGTGCCAGCAGCCCAAGGGGACAAGACATTCAGTACTTC
TRBV15	-	TRBJ1-1	-	CATSNQLRDWGAFF	TGTGCCACCAGCAACCAACTCAGGGATTGGGGAGCTTTCTTT
TRBV6-6	-	TRBJ1-4	-	CASSPRGTNEKLFF	TGTGCCAGCAGCCCCAGGGGAACTAATGAAAAACTGTTTTTT
TRBV5-8	-	TRBJ1-5	-	CASSLGGGNQPQHF	TGTGCCAGCAGCTTGGGGGGGGGAAATCAGCCCCAGCATTTT
TRBV6-6	TRBD2	TRBJ2-7	-	CASSRRLASSSYEQYF	TGTGCCAGCAGCCGACGACTAGCCTCGAGCTCCTACGAGCAGTACTTC
TRBV7-8	-	TRBJ1-3	-	CASSFARRISGNTIYF	TGTGCCAGCAGCTTTGCTCGCAGAATCTCTGGAAACACCATATATTTT
TRBV7-9	-	TRBJ2-5	-	CASSLGQGGQETQYF	TGTGCCAGCAGCTTAGGCCAGGGTGGGCAAGAGACCCAGTACTTC
TRBV4-2	TRBD1	TRBJ1-5	once	CASSQDRGRQPQHF	TGTGCCAGCAGCCAAGACAGGGGGAGGCAGCCCCAGCATTTT
TRBV4-2	-	TRBJ2-3	-	CASSQEGRTGDTQYF	TGTGCCAGCAGCCAGGAGGGGAGGACTGGAGATACGCAGTATTTT
TRBV21-1	-	TRBJ1-2	-	CASSKGSYGYTF	TGTGCCAGCAGCAAAGGGAGTTATGGCTACACTTTC
TRBV5-4	TRBD2	TRBJ2-1	once	CASRKSSGGPSSYNEQFF	TGTGCCAGCAGGAAATCTAGCGGGGGGCCGAGCTCCTACAATGAGCAGTTCTTC
TRBV6-6	-	TRBJ2-7	-	CASSPSIYEQYF	TGTGCCAGCAGCCCATCCATCTACGAGCAGTACTTC
TRBV29-1	-	TRBJ2-1	-	CSVVRQGGANEQFF	TGCAGCGTTGTTCGACAGGGCGGGGCGAATGAGCAGTTCTTC